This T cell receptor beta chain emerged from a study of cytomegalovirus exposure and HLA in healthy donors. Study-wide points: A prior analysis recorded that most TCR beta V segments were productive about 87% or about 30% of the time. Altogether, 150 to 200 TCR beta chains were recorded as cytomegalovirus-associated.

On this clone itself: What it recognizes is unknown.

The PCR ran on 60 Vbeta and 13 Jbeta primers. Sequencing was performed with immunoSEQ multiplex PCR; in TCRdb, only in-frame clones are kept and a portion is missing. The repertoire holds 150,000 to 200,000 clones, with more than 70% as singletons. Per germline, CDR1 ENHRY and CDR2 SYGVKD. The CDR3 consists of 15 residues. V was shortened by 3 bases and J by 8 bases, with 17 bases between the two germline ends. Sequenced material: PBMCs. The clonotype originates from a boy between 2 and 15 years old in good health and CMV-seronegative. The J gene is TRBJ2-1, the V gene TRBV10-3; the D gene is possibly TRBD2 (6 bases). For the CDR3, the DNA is TGTGCCATCAGTGATCGGAGGGAGTTTTTGGATGAGCAGTTCTTC. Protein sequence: CAISDRREFLDEQFF.